The 4 T cell receptor beta chains in this list originate from one sample, sequenced in a study of control samples from healthy donors and cancer patients (dated by TCRdb to 2020 to 2021). Library generation was performed with the immunoSEQ multiplex PCR assay. In TCRdb, the immuneACCESS table is reduced to in-frame sequences with V and J assigned. These tables do not hold every clone; where another copy was compared, an unresolved V gene accounts for under half, and the others remain unexplained. Recorded for this sample are 110,000 to 150,000 clones; approximately 91% of them occurred a single time. In total, the top ten clones hold more than 4% of the sample. The source material was blood. The receptors shown here come from a man aged 30 to 39 in good health.

The table lists this clone with a few counts. V is TRBV7-8 and J is TRBJ2-1; weak D call: TRBD2 (6 bases). Trimming cost V 1 base and J 4 bases, with 23 bases left between them. Germline V gives CDR1 SGHVS, CDR2 FQNEAQ. The CDR3 loop spans 19 amino acids. As DNA, the CDR3 is TGTGCCAGCAGCTTAGGTCGGGCGGGGTTGGCCCCTACGTACAATGAGCAGTTCTTC. Amino acid sequence: CASSLGRAGLAPTYNEQFF.

V gene TRBV7-2 combines with J gene TRBJ2-7, with 8 bases lining up with TRBD2. Trimming cost V 5 bases and J 4 bases; bases outside gene matches: 10. The CDR3 consists of 15 residues. Germline V gene sequence: CDR1 SGHTA, CDR2 FQGNSA. The CDR3 loop reads CASSQRVTSVYEQYF. CDR3 coding DNA: TGTGCCAGCAGCCAGAGAGTGACTAGCGTATACGAGCAGTACTTC.

V usage is TRBV6-6 and J usage is TRBJ2-7; 9 bases fit TRBD1. CDR3 length equals 13 residues. J gave up 6 bases and V 10 bases, and 10 bases lay outside the gene matches. The germline V gene has CDR1 MNHNY and CDR2 SVGAGI (reference sequence). The CDR3 coding sequence is TGTGCCACCTGCCCCCGGGACAGGGCCGAGCAGTACTTC. It codes for CATCPRDRAEQYF.

The genes are TRBV7-9 and TRBJ2-3; D not certain. The CDR3 loop spans 14 amino acids. Germline lookup yields CDR1 SEHNR and CDR2 FQNEAQ (reference sequence). The ends were cut back, 2 bases at V and 0 bases at J, with 6 bases in the middle. The CDR3 here is CASSLIQSTDTQYF. The CDR3 bases are TGTGCCAGCAGCTTAATACAGAGCACAGATACGCAGTATTTT.